This entry features one T cell receptor (beta chain) sequence. Individuals having autoimmune disease history or systemic immunosuppression were not enrolled. Repertoires were generated with immunoSEQ multiplex PCR, while TCRdb's copy carries only in-frame clones and drops some. The sample records over 60,000 clones, 80% to 90% being singletons. The V segment lost 5 bases and the J segment 2 bases; nucleotides outside the gene matches: 19. CDR3 length: 19 residues. Germline CDR1 SGHVS, CDR2 FQNEAQ. This record belongs to a study of OX40 agonist ivuxolimab in advanced cancers. Study overall: Three partial responders included one hepatocellular carcinoma patient and two cutaneous melanoma patients.

The TCR was taken from an adult with an advanced solid tumor such as melanoma, head and neck, liver or kidney cancer. J is TRBJ2-7 and V is TRBV7-8; 9 nucleotides align to TRBD2. The specimen was CD4+ or CD8+ T cells sorted from blood, collected in a trial of the OX40 agonist ivuxolimab. The CDR3 here is CASSPRRLRVGTSPYEQYF. CDR3 DNA sequence: TGTGCCAGCAGCCCCCGACGGTTAAGGGTGGGGACTAGCCCCTACGAGCAGTACTTC.